Listed here is a single TCR beta chain. Its target is not known. This entry belongs to a study of T cells in Graves' hyperthyroidism and ophthalmopathy. Points from the study as a whole: Within blood appeared most thyroid clonotypes that had expanded above 0.001.

CDR3 length: 14 residues. Trimming took off 5 bases at V and 2 bases at J, with 12 bases between the two ends. Amplification of TCR beta CDR3 regions used RNA as the template. HTBI primers were the set used in a first-round RT-PCR of the TCR CDR3. TCRdb passed the multiplex PCR reads through MiXCR, listing each CDR3 protein once. The table lists 500,000 to 550,000 distinct CDR3 sequences, about 20% of them singletons. Calling Graves' hyperthyroidism stable meant ophthalmopathy did not progress within 18 months. The genes are TRBV12-3 or TRBV12-4 and TRBJ2-5, with D possibly TRBD1 on 6 matching bases. The TCR was taken from a man between 18 and 35 years old with Graves' hyperthyroidism. Material for sequencing was blood. The CDR3 loop reads CASSRQEAQETQYF. The CDR3 DNA is TGTGCCAGCAGTCGACAGGAGGCACAAGAGACCCAGTACTTC.